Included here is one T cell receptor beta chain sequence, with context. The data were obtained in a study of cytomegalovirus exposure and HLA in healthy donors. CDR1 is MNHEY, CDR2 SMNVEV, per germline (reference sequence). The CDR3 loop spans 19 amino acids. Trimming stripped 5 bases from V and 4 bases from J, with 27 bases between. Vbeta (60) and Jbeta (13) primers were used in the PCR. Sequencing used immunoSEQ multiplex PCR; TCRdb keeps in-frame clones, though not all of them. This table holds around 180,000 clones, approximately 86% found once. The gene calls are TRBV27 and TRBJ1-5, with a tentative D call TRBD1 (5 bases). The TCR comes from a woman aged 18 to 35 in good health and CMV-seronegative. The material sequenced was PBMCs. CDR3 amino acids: CASSLTYPRAGIGNQPQHF. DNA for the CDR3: TGTGCCAGCAGTCTCACATACCCCAGGGCAGGCATAGGGAATCAGCCCCAGCATTTT.